This entry describes one T cell receptor (beta chain). This entry comes from a study of control samples from healthy donors and cancer patients. Trimming removed 5 bases at V and 0 bases at J, with 15 bases between. The CDR3 totals 16 residues. Germline CDR1 reads MNHEY; CDR2 reads SVGEGT. Only in-frame clones appear in the TCRdb table, and some are missing; sequencing was by immunoSEQ multiplex PCR. The profile shows 100,000 to 150,000 clones, more than 75% of them singletons. Input material: blood. The chain joins TRBV6-2 or TRBV6-3 to TRBJ2-3; D is unresolved. The receptor's source is a man in his forties in good health. The CDR3 DNA reads TGTGCCAGCAGTCACGGACGGATTTCAAGCACAGATACGCAGTATTTT. Protein sequence: CASSHGRISSTDTQYF.